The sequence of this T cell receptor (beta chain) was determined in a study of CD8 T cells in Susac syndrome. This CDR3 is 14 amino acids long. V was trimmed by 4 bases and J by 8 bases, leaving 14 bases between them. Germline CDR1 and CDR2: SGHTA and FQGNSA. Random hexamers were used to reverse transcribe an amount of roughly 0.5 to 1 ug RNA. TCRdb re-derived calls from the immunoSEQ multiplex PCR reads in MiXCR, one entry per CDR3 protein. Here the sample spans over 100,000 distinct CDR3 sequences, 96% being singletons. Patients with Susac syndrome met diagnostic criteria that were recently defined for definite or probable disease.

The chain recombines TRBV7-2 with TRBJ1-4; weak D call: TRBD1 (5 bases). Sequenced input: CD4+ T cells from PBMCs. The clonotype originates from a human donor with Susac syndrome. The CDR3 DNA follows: TGTGCCAGCAGCTCCCCAGGGAGTTGGGAAAAACTGTTTTTT. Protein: CASSSPGSWEKLFF.